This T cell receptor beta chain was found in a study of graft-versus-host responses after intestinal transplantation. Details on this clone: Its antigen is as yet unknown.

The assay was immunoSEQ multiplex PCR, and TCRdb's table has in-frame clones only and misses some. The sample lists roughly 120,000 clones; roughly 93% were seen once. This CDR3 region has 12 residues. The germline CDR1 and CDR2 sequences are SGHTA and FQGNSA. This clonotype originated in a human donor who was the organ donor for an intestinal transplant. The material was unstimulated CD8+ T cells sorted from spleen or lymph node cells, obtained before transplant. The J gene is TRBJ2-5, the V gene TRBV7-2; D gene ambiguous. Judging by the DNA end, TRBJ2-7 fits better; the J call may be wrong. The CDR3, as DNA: TGTGCCAGCAGCTTAGGTCGATACGAGCAGTACTTC. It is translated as CASSLGRYEQYF.